This record covers a single TCR beta chain. The target antigen is unknown. Other nucleotide sequences in the sample specify the same CDR3. Regarding treatment: over 15 received Ad26.COV2.S at low or high dose, single or two shots; about 5 received placebo; per-sample allocation not given. Material that was analyzed had been drawn on day 63 after the first vaccine or placebo injection. An adult aged 18-55 years in Boston served as the donor. This record belongs to a study of Ad26.COV2.S vaccination and SARS-CoV-2 variants. Across the whole study: Ad26.COV2.S arm of COV1001 included the donor.

The CDR3 length is 13 residues. CDR1 MNHEY and CDR2 SMNVEV come from the germline V gene (reference sequence). With 3 bases removed from V and 3 bases from J, the gap between germline ends came to 6 bases. Assay: immunoSEQ multiplex PCR; the TCRdb copy retains only in-frame clones and omits some. The sample consists of over 400,000 clones, 80% to 95% of them appearing once. Study results and limitations: Recipients given vaccine exceeded placebo recipients in spike-specific TCR breadth. Reports say spike-specific CD8+ and CD4+ T cell responses covered substantial breadth after vaccination.

The chain employs TRBV27 and TRBJ1-5; D remains ambiguous. The receptor was isolated from a person between 18 and 59 years old who received the Ad26.COV2.S COVID-19 vaccine or a placebo. Sequenced material: peripheral blood, taken in a trial of Ad26.COV2.S vaccine versus placebo. CDR3 residues: CASSFTSNQPQHF. The CDR3 nucleotides are TGTGCCAGCAGTTTCACTTCCAATCAGCCCCAGCATTTT.